The clone carrying this T cell receptor beta chain was recorded a few times. Its antigen is as yet unknown. This record belongs to a study of T cell repertoires in cytomegalovirus infection. The V gene lost 6 bases and the J gene lost 0 bases, with 12 bases spanning the gap. This CDR3 is built from 14 residues. Germline values: CDR1 SGHRS, CDR2 YFSETQ. Study-wide results and caveats: There were HLA-C-restricted CMV-specific TCR beta clonotypes dominating the ex vivo response.

TCRdb fed the reads into MiXCR, producing one record per CDR3 protein. The data hold around 900,000 distinct CDR3 sequences, with around a third observed a single time. This chain joins TRBV5-1 and TRBJ1-2, with D possibly being TRBD1 (5 bases). The specimen was cultured CD8+ T cells from PBMCs, collected from culture after CMV antigen stimulation. The sequence was obtained from a human donor in good health (CMV status not recorded). Some clones in this sample may be carry-over from other donors' samples. Here the CDR3 reads CASTPQGTNYGYTF. The DNA for the CDR3 is TGCGCCAGCACCCCTCAGGGAACTAACTATGGCTACACCTTC.